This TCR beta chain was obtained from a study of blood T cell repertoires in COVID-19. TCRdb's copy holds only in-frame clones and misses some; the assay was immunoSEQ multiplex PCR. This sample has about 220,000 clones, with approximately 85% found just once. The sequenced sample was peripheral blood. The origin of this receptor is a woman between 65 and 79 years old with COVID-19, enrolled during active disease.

CDR3 residues: CASSPHMGREGLGETQYF. DNA of the CDR3: TGTGCCAGTAGTCCCCATATGGGGCGGGAGGGCCTAGGAGAGACCCAGTACTTC. This sequence joins TRBV19 and TRBJ2-5; 9 nucleotides align to TRBD2. The CDR3 contains 18 residues. V lost 5 bases and J lost 4; bases outside the gene matches: 17. Germline V gene data show CDR1 as LNHDA and CDR2 as SQIVND (reference sequence).